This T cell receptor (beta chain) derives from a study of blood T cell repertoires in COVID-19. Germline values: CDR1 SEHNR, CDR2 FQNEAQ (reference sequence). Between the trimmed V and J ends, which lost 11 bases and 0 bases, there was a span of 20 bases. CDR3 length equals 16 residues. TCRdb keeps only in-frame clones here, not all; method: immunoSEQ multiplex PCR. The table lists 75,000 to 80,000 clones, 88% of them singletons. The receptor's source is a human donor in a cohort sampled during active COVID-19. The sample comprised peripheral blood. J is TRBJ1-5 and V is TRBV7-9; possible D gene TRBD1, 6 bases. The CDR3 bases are TGTGCCGTGTTCCTAGGGGGGGCATATAGCAATCAGCCCCAGCATTTT. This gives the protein CAVFLGGAYSNQPQHF.